These 24 T cell receptor beta chains share one sample of origin, sequenced in a study of Ad26.COV2.S vaccination and SARS-CoV-2 variants. This sample's treatment: approximately 18 received Ad26.COV2.S at low or high dose, single or two shots; 5 received placebo; per-sample allocation not given. The investigators took samples on day 63 after the first vaccine or placebo injection. Assay used: immunoSEQ multiplex PCR; TCRdb lists only in-frame clones, some missing. Among 200,000 to 300,000 clones listed, around nine tenths were seen once. The starting material was peripheral blood, obtained in a trial of Ad26.COV2.S vaccine versus placebo. Every receptor here comes from a person between 18 and 65 years old who received the Ad26.COV2.S COVID-19 vaccine or a placebo.

A few counts support this clone. The chain couples TRBV5-4 to TRBJ1-1; 8 nucleotides align to TRBD1. This CDR3 comprises 13 residues. Trimming removed 4 bases from V and 4 bases from J; junction bases left unmatched: 3. CDR1 and CDR2 from the germline V gene are SGHNT and YYREEE (reference sequence). The CDR3 bases are TGTGCCAGCAGCAGTGACAGGGGCACTGAAGCTTTCTTT. This encodes CASSSDRGTEAFF.

The chain links TRBV19 to TRBJ2-1; 7 bases are a match to TRBD2. The CDR3 extends over 16 amino acids. Germline CDR1 reads LNHDA; CDR2 reads SQIVND (reference sequence). V was clipped by 3 bases and J by 13 bases; unmatched bases: 18. CDR3 residues: CASSMTPGGRKVSQFF. DNA of the CDR3: TGTGCCAGTAGTATGACTCCGGGAGGCCGAAAGGTATCCCAGTTCTTC.

This chain links TRBV7-2 with TRBJ2-7, with 7 nucleotides matching TRBD1. V shed 1 base and J 0 bases; nucleotides not matched to a gene: 6. The germline CDR1 and CDR2 sequences are SGHTA and FQGNSA. CDR3 length: 16 residues. CDR3 loop: CASSLGGTEFSYEQYF. The DNA of the CDR3 is TGTGCCAGCAGCTTAGGGGGGACAGAGTTCTCCTACGAGCAGTACTTC. Full variable domain (rest looked up from reference TRBV7-2 and TRBJ2-7): GAGVSQSPSNKVTEKGKDVELRCDPISGHTALYWYRQSLGQGLEFLIYFQGNSAPDKSGLPSDRFSAERTGGSVSTLTIQRTQQEDSAVYLCASSLGGTEFSYEQYFGPGTRLTVT.

The V call is TRBV24-1, the J call TRBJ2-2; 9 bases map to TRBD1. The CDR3 runs to 16 residues. Trimming took 2 bases from V and 4 from J; bases not matched to a gene: 4. The germline gives CDR1 KGHDR, CDR2 SFDVKD. The CDR3 sequence is CATSDWDRARTGELFF. For the CDR3, the DNA is TGTGCCACCAGTGATTGGGACAGGGCGCGCACCGGGGAGCTGTTTTTT.

The chain links TRBV19 to TRBJ1-5; D uncertain. Germline loops: CDR1 LNHDA, CDR2 SQIVND (reference sequence). The CDR3 loop spans 14 amino acids. The V and J ends lost 7 bases and 0 bases respectively, with 10 bases between them. For the CDR3, the DNA is TGTGCCAGTATTGAGCAGGCTAGCAATCAGCCCCAGCATTTT. As protein: CASIEQASNQPQHF.

The chain combines TRBV21-1 with TRBJ1-6; no check of the table's D call, TRBD1, against the DNA was made. TRBV21-1 is a pseudogene locus. This CDR3 has 17 residues. The DNA for the CDR3 is TGTGCCAGCAGCAAAGAGGAGACAGACTCCTATAATTCACCCCTCCACTTT. Translating it yields CASSKEETDSYNSPLHF.

V gene TRBV7-2 combines with J gene TRBJ1-2; no firm D call. V dropped 1 base and J dropped 6 bases, with 9 bases sitting between them. CDR3 length: 13 residues. CDR1 is SGHTA and CDR2 is FQGNSA in the germline V gene. Here the CDR3 reads CASSLVSWDGYTF. The CDR3 DNA reads as TGTGCCAGCAGCTTAGTGTCTTGGGATGGCTACACCTTC.

This clone has just one count. The chain couples TRBV2 to TRBJ1-1; 11 nucleotides agree with TRBD1. The CDR3 has 15 amino acids. The ends lost 8 bases at V and 0 bases at J; junction bases unmatched: 5. Germline V gives CDR1 SNHLY, CDR2 FYNNEI. The CDR3 DNA follows: TGTGCCAGCGCCGGGACAGGGGGGATGAACACTGAAGCTTTCTTT. It is translated as CASAGTGGMNTEAFF. Combining the CDR3 with reference TRBV2 and TRBJ1-1 gives the whole variable domain EPEVTQTPSHQVTQMGQEVILRCVPISNHLYFYWYRQILGQKVEFLVSFYNNEISEKSEIFDDQFSVERPDGSNFTLKIRSTKLEDSAMYFCASAGTGGMNTEAFFGQGTRLTVV.

V and J are TRBV28 and TRBJ1-1, with D perhaps matching TRBD1 (5 bases). The CDR3 consists of 14 residues. From germline, CDR1 is MDHEN and CDR2 SYDVKM. Trimming cost V 7 bases and J 1 base, with 13 bases left between them. CDR3 nucleotide sequence: TGTGCCAGCACCCGGGTACAGGCGAACACTGAAGCTTTCTTT. Its translation is CASTRVQANTEAFF.

V gene TRBV10-2 combines with J gene TRBJ1-3, with a weak D call TRBD1 (6 bases). This CDR3 has 12 residues. Trimming shortened V by 8 bases and J by 4 bases, and 9 bases separated the two germline ends. From germline, CDR1 is WSHSY and CDR2 SAAADI. Written as DNA, the CDR3 is TGCGCCAGCCGGGGGGCCGGAAACACCATATATTTT. Translation gives CASRGAGNTIYF.

This chain joins TRBV19 and TRBJ1-5, with D uncertain. This CDR3 is built from 14 residues. In germline, CDR1 is LNHDA, CDR2 SQIVND (reference sequence). V was pared by 7 bases and J by 5 bases, with 15 bases between. Here the CDR3 DNA reads TGTGCCAGTACCGAGGCGGGTGTACATCAGCCCCAGCATTTT. Amino acids: CASTEAGVHQPQHF.

This sequence joins TRBV7-3 and TRBJ1-4; 9 bases are shared with TRBD1. Per germline, CDR1 SGHTA and CDR2 FQGTGA. The V segment lost 4 bases and the J segment 1 base; nucleotides outside the gene matches: 13. The CDR3 contains 19 residues. The CDR3 nucleotides read TGTGCCAGCAGCTCCCTCACAGGGGGCGCGGGGAAAACTAATGAAAAACTGTTTTTT. Protein product: CASSSLTGGAGKTNEKLFF.

V usage is TRBV5-6 and J usage is TRBJ2-7; D might be TRBD2 (6 bases). V was trimmed by 4 bases and J by 3 bases, leaving 20 bases between them. This CDR3 has 16 residues. CDR1 and CDR2 (germline): SGHDT, YYEEEE. The CDR3 region is CASSRTKGRVSYEQYF. CDR3 DNA sequence: TGTGCCAGCAGCAGGACTAAAGGGCGGGTAAGCTACGAGCAGTACTTC.

The CDR3 region is CASSVGTSGVNSYEQYF. The CDR3 DNA reads TGTGCCAGCAGCGTAGGGACTAGCGGGGTCAACTCCTACGAGCAGTACTTC. This rearrangement joins TRBV9 to TRBJ2-7; TRBD2 agrees at 12 bases. Germline-derived CDR1 and CDR2 are SGDLS and YYNGEE. The CDR3 sequence is 17 residues long. Germline trimming cut 0 bases from V and 0 bases from J; bases unmatched to any gene: 4.

The genes are TRBV24-1 and TRBJ2-1; 10 nucleotides match TRBD1. After removal of 9 bases from V and 1 base from J, the junction contained 5 bases not matched to a gene. Germline V CDR1 and CDR2: KGHDR, SFDVKD. The CDR3 spans 15 residues. In DNA form, the CDR3 reads TGTGCCACCCAGACAGGGGGCCCTTCCTACAATGAGCAGTTCTTC. This translates into CATQTGGPSYNEQFF.

For this clone: The sample holds other DNA sequences that translate to the same CDR3. The rearrangement uses TRBV28 and TRBJ1-5; a possible D gene is TRBD1 (5 bases). This CDR3 has 14 amino acids. Germline values: CDR1 MDHEN, CDR2 SYDVKM. Trimming pared 2 bases from V and 1 base from J, leaving 6 bases between. The CDR3 DNA follows: TGTGCCAGCAGTTTAGCAGGGAGCAATCAGCCCCAGCATTTT. Its translation: CASSLAGSNQPQHF.

The chain combines TRBV7-2 with TRBJ2-1; 8 bases are a match to TRBD1. Germline CDR1 reads SGHTA; CDR2 reads FQGNSA. CDR3 length: 13 residues. The trim removed 5 bases at V and 9 bases at J, leaving 6 bases unmatched. CDR3 region: CASSLRGRGEQFF. The CDR3 coding sequence is TGTGCCAGCAGCCTCAGGGGGCGTGGTGAGCAGTTCTTC.

The chain has TRBV28 and TRBJ1-2; D uncertain. Germline lookup yields CDR1 MDHEN and CDR2 SYDVKM. There are 13 residues in the CDR3. Trimming stripped 6 bases from V and 4 bases from J, with 12 bases between. DNA of the CDR3: TGTGCCAGCAGACCACAGCTCCCCTATGGCTACACCTTC. This encodes CASRPQLPYGYTF.

This chain joins TRBV25-1 and TRBJ1-6; D call uncertain. The CDR3 is 12 amino acids. Germline V CDR1 and CDR2: MGHDK, SYGVNS. Trimming stripped 8 bases from V and 10 bases from J, with 12 bases between. CDR3: CASSWSGSPLHF. The CDR3 region has the DNA TGTGCCAGCTCTTGGTCAGGCTCACCCCTCCACTTT.

In this sample, this clone turned up a few times. The chain combines TRBV19 with TRBJ2-2; D call uncertain. Trimming removed 10 bases at V and 6 bases at J, with 21 bases between. CDR1 LNHDA and CDR2 SQIVND come from the germline V gene (reference sequence). The CDR3 is made up of 15 amino acids. This CDR3 reads CATARAGRWSGELFF. Here the CDR3 DNA reads TGTGCCACCGCGCGCGCCGGTCGGTGGTCCGGGGAGCTGTTTTTT.

The chain carries TRBV21-1 and TRBJ2-2; the table calls TRBD1, which could not be checked here. TRBV21-1 has pseudogene status. The CDR3 consists of 14 residues. The CDR3 protein is CASSGTGGPGELFF. The DNA for the CDR3 is TGTGCCAGCTCCGGGACAGGGGGCCCCGGGGAGCTGTTTTTT.

The chain recombines TRBV5-6 with TRBJ2-5; D gene unclear. Germline CDR1 is SGHDT and CDR2 is YYEEEE. Trimming took 7 bases from V and 3 from J, leaving 22 bases between them. The CDR3 is 16 residues long. CDR3 bases: TGTGCCAGCGGGATACGGGCCTTAGTGGCGGAAGAGACCCAGTACTTC. Amino acid sequence: CASGIRALVAEETQYF.

This chain joins TRBV6-5 and TRBJ2-1; 7 positions match TRBD2. The CDR3 covers 15 residues. V lost 0 bases and J lost 12; bases outside the gene matches: 11. The germline V gene encodes CDR1 MNHEY and CDR2 SVGAGI. CDR3 residues: CASSYSGIRGERQFF. CDR3 bases: TGTGCCAGCAGTTACTCGGGTATTCGGGGGGAAAGGCAGTTCTTC.

This clone was detected only once. This chain's CDR3 is CASSLGGVPNEKLFF. CDR3 sequence (DNA): TGTGCCAGCAGCTTAGGCGGGGTCCCTAATGAAAAACTGTTTTTT. The V and J genes are TRBV7-2 and TRBJ1-4; D gene ambiguous. The V end was cut by 1 base, the J end by 3 bases, with 9 bases between. CDR3 length: 15 residues. Germline loops: CDR1 SGHTA, CDR2 FQGNSA.